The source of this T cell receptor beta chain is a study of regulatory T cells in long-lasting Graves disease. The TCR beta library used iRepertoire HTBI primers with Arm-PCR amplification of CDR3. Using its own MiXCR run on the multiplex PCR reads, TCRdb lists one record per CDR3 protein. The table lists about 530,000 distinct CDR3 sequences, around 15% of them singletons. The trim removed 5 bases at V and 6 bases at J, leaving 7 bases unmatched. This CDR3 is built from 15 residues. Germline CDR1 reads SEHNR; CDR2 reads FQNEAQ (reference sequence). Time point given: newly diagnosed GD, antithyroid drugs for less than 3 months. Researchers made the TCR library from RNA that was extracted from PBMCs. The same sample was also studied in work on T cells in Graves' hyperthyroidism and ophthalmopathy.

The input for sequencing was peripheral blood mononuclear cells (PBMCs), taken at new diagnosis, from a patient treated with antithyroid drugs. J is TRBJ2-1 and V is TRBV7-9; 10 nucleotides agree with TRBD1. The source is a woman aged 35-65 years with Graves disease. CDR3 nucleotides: TGTGCCAGCAGCCCCGGGACAGGGGTACTCAATGAGCAGTTCTTC. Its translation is CASSPGTGVLNEQFF.